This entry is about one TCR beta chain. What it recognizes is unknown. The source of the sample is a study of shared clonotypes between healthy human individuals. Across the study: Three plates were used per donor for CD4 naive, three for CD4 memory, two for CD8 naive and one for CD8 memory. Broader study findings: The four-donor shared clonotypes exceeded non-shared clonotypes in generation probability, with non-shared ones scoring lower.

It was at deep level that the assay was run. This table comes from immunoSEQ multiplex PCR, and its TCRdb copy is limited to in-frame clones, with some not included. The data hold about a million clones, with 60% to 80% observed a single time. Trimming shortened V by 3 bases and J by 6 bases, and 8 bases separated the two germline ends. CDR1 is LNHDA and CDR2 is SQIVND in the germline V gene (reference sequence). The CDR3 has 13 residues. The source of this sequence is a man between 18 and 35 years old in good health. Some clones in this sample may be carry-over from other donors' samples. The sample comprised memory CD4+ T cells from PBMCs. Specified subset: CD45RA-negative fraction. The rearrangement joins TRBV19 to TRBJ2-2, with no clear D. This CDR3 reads CASSIKKAGELFF. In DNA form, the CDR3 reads TGTGCCAGTAGTATTAAGAAGGCCGGGGAGCTGTTTTTT.